These 9 T cell receptor beta chains came from one sample sequenced in a study of blood T cell repertoires in COVID-19. Assay used: immunoSEQ multiplex PCR; TCRdb lists only in-frame clones, some missing. The sample has roughly 240,000 clones; 83% are singletons. Sequencing input: peripheral blood. The receptors shown here come from a man aged 60 to 75 who had recovered from COVID-19.

This clone was detected once. This sequence joins TRBV7-2 and TRBJ1-3, with D unresolved. The CDR3 sequence is 17 residues long. V dropped 2 bases and J dropped 2 bases, with 16 bases sitting between them. Germline loops: CDR1 SGHTA, CDR2 FQGNSA. The CDR3 region has the DNA TGTGCCAGCAGCTTAACAAGCCTGGACTTCACTGGAAACACCATATATTTT. It codes for CASSLTSLDFTGNTIYF.

V gene TRBV5-1 combines with J gene TRBJ2-1, with TRBD2 matching over 14 bases. V trimming: 5 bases; J trimming: 8 bases; junction bases outside the gene matches: 6. This CDR3 has 15 residues. Germline CDR1 is SGHRS and CDR2 is YFSETQ. CDR3 nucleotides: TGCGCCAGCAGGCCTGGGACTAGCGGGAGACATGAGCAGTTCTTC. This sequence encodes CASRPGTSGRHEQFF.

This clone has more than one count but fewer than ten. V and J are TRBV2 and TRBJ1-2, with D hard to call. V was cut by 6 bases and J by 4 bases, with 12 bases left in between. The CDR3 is 13 amino acids. Germline loops: CDR1 SNHLY, CDR2 FYNNEI. CDR3 sequence: CASSRLEVYGYTF. CDR3 DNA: TGTGCCAGCAGCCGTCTAGAGGTCTATGGCTACACCTTC.

The chain combines TRBV7-9 with TRBJ2-2; TRBD2 aligns across 8 bases. This CDR3 has 16 amino acids. Germline V CDR1 and CDR2: SEHNR, FQNEAQ (reference sequence). The V segment lost 6 bases and the J segment 6 bases; nucleotides outside the gene matches: 12. The CDR3 DNA reads as TGTGCCAGCAGGGACCGAGCTAGCGGGCGGGCCGGGGAGCTGTTTTTT. Amino acids: CASRDRASGRAGELFF. The variable domain in full, completed from reference TRBV7-9 and TRBJ2-2, reads DTGVSQNPRHKITKRGQNVTFRCDPISEHNRLYWYRQTLGQGPEFLTYFQNEAQLEKSRLLSDRFSAERPKGSFSTLEIQRTEQGDSAMYLCASRDRASGRAGELFFGEGSRLTVL.

The chain is built from TRBV30 and TRBJ2-2; D is possibly TRBD2 (6 bases). Germline assignment: CDR1 GTSNPN and CDR2 SVGIG (reference sequence). The CDR3 has 14 residues. The V end was cut by 3 bases, the J end by 5 bases, with 13 bases between. As DNA, the CDR3 is TGTGCCTGGAGGGGGGGATCGGGGACCGGGGAGCTGTTTTTT. Encoded protein: CAWRGGSGTGELFF.

The chain is built from TRBV21-1 and TRBJ1-2; TRBD1 reflects the table's D call only, with no check against the DNA. TRBV21-1 is noted as a pseudogene. This CDR3 is 13 amino acids long. The CDR3 sequence is CASKKGQGTGYTF. CDR3 DNA: TGTGCCAGCAAGAAAGGACAGGGCACGGGCTACACCTTC.

The chain employs TRBV12-3 or TRBV12-4 and TRBJ2-4; D not certain. Trimming stripped 4 bases from V and 9 bases from J, with 10 bases between. The length of the CDR3 is 12 residues. CDR3 DNA: TGTGCCAGCAGTTCTAGATTATTCATTCAGTACTTC. Its translation is CASSSRLFIQYF.

In DNA, the CDR3 is TGCGCCAGCAGCTTGGGGGATGCAGGGGACTATGGCTACACCTTC. Its translation is CASSLGDAGDYGYTF. The rearrangement uses TRBV5-1 and TRBJ1-2; possibly TRBD1 for D (6 bases). The ends were cut back, 0 bases at V and 3 bases at J, with 12 bases in the middle. Germline V gene sequence: CDR1 SGHRS, CDR2 YFSETQ. The CDR3 length is 15 residues. Complete variable domain (other parts from reference TRBV5-1 and TRBJ1-2): KAGVTQTPRYLIKTRGQQVTLSCSPISGHRSVSWYQQTPGQGLQFLFEYFSETQRNKGNFPGRFSGRQFSNSRSEMNVSTLELGDSALYLCASSLGDAGDYGYTFGSGTRLTVV.

The chain carries TRBV6-6 and TRBJ2-1, with TRBD2 identical over 11 bases. This CDR3 contains 17 residues. V lost 5 bases to trimming and J lost 5 bases; unmatched junction nucleotides: 11. From germline, CDR1 is MNHNY and CDR2 SVGAGI (reference sequence). The CDR3 bases are TGTGCCAGCAGTCTCGTGAGACCGGGACTAGCGGACAATGAGCAGTTCTTC. This sequence encodes CASSLVRPGLADNEQFF.